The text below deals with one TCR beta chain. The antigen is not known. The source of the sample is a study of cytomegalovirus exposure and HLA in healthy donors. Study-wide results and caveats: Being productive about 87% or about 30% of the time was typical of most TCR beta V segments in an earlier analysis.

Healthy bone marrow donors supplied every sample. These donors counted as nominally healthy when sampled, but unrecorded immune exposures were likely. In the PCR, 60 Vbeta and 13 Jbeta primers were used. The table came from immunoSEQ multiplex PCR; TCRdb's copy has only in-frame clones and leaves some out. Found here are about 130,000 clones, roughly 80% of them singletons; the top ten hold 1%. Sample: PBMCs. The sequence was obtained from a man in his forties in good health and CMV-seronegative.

The CDR3 loop is CAISVSFGRSDYGYTF. In DNA form, the CDR3 reads TGTGCCATCAGTGTAAGTTTCGGGAGGTCGGACTATGGCTACACCTTC. The chain couples TRBV10-3 to TRBJ1-2; D gene unclear. This CDR3 is built from 16 residues. V lost 4 bases and J 3 bases, leaving 18 bases between the germline ends. Germline V gene lookup returns CDR1 ENHRY and CDR2 SYGVKD.